The T cell receptor beta chain described here comes from a study of technical replicates of blood from a handful of donors. The protocol was immunoSEQ multiplex PCR, while the TCRdb copy is restricted to in-frame clones and leaves out a portion. Here the sample spans 13,000 to 15,000 clones, roughly 84% being singletons. The receptor was derived from a human donor in good health. Sequencing input: PBMCs.

The CDR3 DNA is TGTGCCAGCAGGTGGGGACAGGGGGGGCTGTATGCGAACACCGGGGAGCTGTTTTTT. This encodes CASRWGQGGLYANTGELFF. The V gene is TRBV2, the J gene TRBJ2-2, with 11 bases identical to TRBD1. This CDR3 has 19 amino acids. Losses at the gene ends were 6 bases for V and 0 bases for J; bases not matched to a gene: 12. Germline V CDR1 and CDR2: SNHLY, FYNNEI.